The 5 T cell receptor beta chains presented below share a single source sample, sequenced in a study of vaccination effects on CD4 cells after COVID-19. Here immunoSEQ multiplex PCR was the method, and the copy in TCRdb shows in-frame clones only, minus some. The table lists tens of thousands of clones, around 77% of them singletons. Their antigens are not known. Cultured cells yielded isolated CD4+ T cells after less than 11 days. The specimen comprised CD4+ T cells from PBMCs cultured without peptide, sampled before COVID-19 vaccination. The receptor source for this set is a human donor who received a COVID-19 vaccine.

The chain is built from TRBV18 and TRBJ1-6; no reliable D call. The length of the CDR3 is 12 residues. V lost 2 bases and J 10 bases, leaving 6 bases between the germline ends. The germline CDR1 and CDR2 sequences are KGHSH and LQKENI. The CDR3: CASSPGNSPLHF. CDR3 DNA sequence: TGTGCCAGCTCACCAGGGAACTCACCCCTCCACTTT.

The V call is TRBV19, the J call TRBJ2-3; D unclear. V dropped 5 bases and J dropped 0 bases, with 9 bases sitting between them. From germline, CDR1 is LNHDA and CDR2 SQIVND (reference sequence). The CDR3 extends over 14 amino acids. The CDR3 protein is CASSPQDSTDTQYF. The DNA for the CDR3 is TGTGCCAGTAGTCCCCAGGACAGCACAGATACGCAGTATTTT.

The table lists this clone with a few counts. The chain uses TRBV18 and TRBJ1-1, with D possibly TRBD1 on 5 matching bases. The CDR3 sequence is 13 residues long. The V gene lost 3 bases and the J gene lost 5 bases, with 10 bases spanning the gap. The germline V gene has CDR1 KGHSH and CDR2 LQKENI. The CDR3 DNA follows: TGTGCCAGCTCACCGACTGGGGGAACTGAAGCTTTCTTT. Protein product: CASSPTGGTEAFF. The full variable domain, its missing parts supplied by reference TRBV18 and TRBJ1-1, is NAGVMQNPRHLVRRRGQEARLRCSPMKGHSHVYWYRQLPEEGLKFMVYLQKENIIDESGMPKERFSAEFPKEGPSILRIQQVVRGDSAAYFCASSPTGGTEAFFGQGTRLTVV.

The chain has TRBV19 and TRBJ2-5, with TRBD2 identical over 10 bases. CDR1 is LNHDA, CDR2 SQIVND, per germline (reference sequence). The CDR3 spans 14 residues. The J segment lost 4 bases and the V segment lost 6 bases, leaving 5 bases of the junction unmatched. The CDR3 DNA follows: TGTGCCAGTAGGGAGCGGGGGGGCCGAGAGACCCAGTACTTC. Translating it yields CASRERGGRETQYF.

This clone was picked up one time. The rearrangement uses TRBV7-2 and TRBJ2-4, with D hard to call. The CDR3 runs to 13 residues. Germline loops: CDR1 SGHTA, CDR2 FQGNSA. V lost 5 bases, J lost 7 bases, and 12 bases lay in between. As DNA, the CDR3 is TGTGCCAGCAGCCCATACGGTGGGAACATTCAGTACTTC. This translates into CASSPYGGNIQYF.